These T cell receptor beta chains were read from a single sample in a study of CD8 T cells in ankylosing spondylitis. TCRdb re-called the 5' RACE reads with MiXCR, one entry per CDR3 protein. Of 700,000 to 850,000 distinct CDR3 sequences in the sample, roughly 12% were seen once. The sequencing input was blood, either unsorted or a sorted T cell fraction (not recorded which). The receptors were sampled from a male donor with ankylosing spondylitis. The CDR3 runs from the conserved cysteine through the conserved F or W. The D gene is left open where the match is weak. Clone size is stated in some rows and not others, as once, few, many or a class when expanded.

D gene	V gene	J gene	clone size	CDR3 protein	CDR3 DNA
TRBD1	TRBV6-1	TRBJ2-5	few	CASSGPGQHLGQTQYF	TGTGCCAGCAGCGGTCCGGGACAGCACCTTGGACAGACCCAGTACTTC
NA	TRBV12-3/TRBV12-4	TRBJ2-3	few	CASSFTSSSDTQYF	TGTGCCAGCAGCTTTACTAGTAGTTCAGATACGCAGTATTTT
NA	TRBV5-1	TRBJ1-4	few	CASSLAGTSMANEKLFF	TGCGCCAGCAGCTTGGCCGGAACATCGATGGCTAATGAAAAACTGTTTTTT
NA	TRBV5-5	TRBJ2-7	few	CASSLFPNSYEQYF	TGTGCCAGCAGCTTGTTTCCCAACTCCTACGAGCAGTACTTC
NA	TRBV10-3	TRBJ2-7	many	CAISAGYEQYF	TGTGCCATCAGTGCGGGCTACGAGCAGTACTTC
TRBD1	TRBV7-9	TRBJ1-1	once	CASSSDRAVTEAFF	TGTGCCAGCAGCTCGGACAGGGCCGTCACTGAAGCTTTCTTT
TRBD1	TRBV11-2	TRBJ1-5	NA	CASSLRAAGGHRSNQPQHF	TGTGCCAGCAGCTTAAGAGCGGCAGGGGGCCACAGGAGCAATCAGCCCCAGCATTTT
TRBD1	TRBV12-3/TRBV12-4	TRBJ1-5	NA	CASSSRDRGTQPQHF	TGTGCCAGCAGTTCCCGGGACAGGGGGACCCAGCCCCAGCATTTT
TRBD1	TRBV11-1	TRBJ1-2	NA	CASSSTGGYYGYTF	TGTGCCAGCAGCTCGACAGGGGGCTACTATGGCTACACCTTC
NA	TRBV30	TRBJ1-2	NA	CAWSLGAVDYGYTF	TGTGCCTGGAGTTTGGGGGCGGTGGACTATGGCTACACCTTC
TRBD2	TRBV10-3	TRBJ2-5	many	CAISSGTSVGETQYF	TGTGCCATCAGTTCCGGGACTAGCGTAGGGGAGACCCAGTACTTC
TRBD1	TRBV12-3/TRBV12-4	TRBJ2-7	many	CASSFRGGPYEQYF	TGTGCCAGCAGTTTTCGAGGGGGCCCCTACGAGCAGTACTTC
TRBD2	TRBV20-1	TRBJ2-1	many	CSARTSGRAQEQFF	TGCAGTGCGCGGACTAGCGGGAGGGCCCAGGAGCAGTTCTTC
NA	TRBV30	TRBJ1-2	NA	CAWTGFAYGYTF	TGTGCCTGGACAGGGTTTGCCTATGGCTACACCTTC
NA	TRBV18	TRBJ2-6	few	CASSRTPGPLSSGANVLTF	TGTGCCAGCTCACGAACCCCGGGTCCCCTAAGCTCTGGGGCCAACGTCCTGACTTTC
TRBD2	TRBV20-1	TRBJ2-7	few	CSARVTGLASYEQYF	TGCAGTGCTAGGGTAACGGGACTAGCAAGCTACGAGCAGTACTTC
TRBD1	TRBV5-1	TRBJ2-7	NA	CASSPDLGQGNEQYF	TGCGCCAGCAGCCCTGACCTGGGACAGGGTAACGAGCAGTACTTC
TRBD2	TRBV5-5	TRBJ2-5	NA	CASSLGGSRQETQYF	TGTGCCAGCAGCTTGGGCGGGAGTAGACAAGAGACCCAGTACTTC
NA	TRBV20-1	TRBJ2-7	few	CSASFRGEGEQYF	TGCAGTGCTAGCTTCAGGGGGGAAGGCGAGCAGTACTTC
NA	TRBV7-2	TRBJ2-1	few	CASSLTGVLSYNEQFF	TGTGCCAGCAGCTTAACGGGGGTCCTCTCCTACAATGAGCAGTTCTTC
TRBD2	TRBV6-6	TRBJ2-1	few	CASSSPGLVKQFF	TGTGCCAGCAGTTCGCCGGGACTAGTGAAGCAGTTCTTC
NA	TRBV6-5	TRBJ2-7	NA	CASSYSSSDSTLEQYF	TGTGCCAGCAGTTACTCGTCCTCGGACTCCACCCTGGAGCAGTACTTC
NA	TRBV7-8	TRBJ2-2	NA	CASSSGLGTGELFF	TGTGCCAGCAGCTCGGGACTGGGCACCGGGGAGCTGTTTTTT
NA	TRBV4-3	TRBJ2-2	NA	CASSQASPGLPGELFF	TGCGCCAGCAGCCAGGCCTCCCCGGGTTTACCCGGGGAGCTGTTTTTT
NA	TRBV6-1	TRBJ2-7	many	CASSAADSHYEQYF	TGTGCCAGCAGCGCGGCTGACAGCCACTACGAGCAGTACTTC
TRBD1	TRBV18	TRBJ2-5	NA	CASSPPGQGRETQYF	TGTGCCAGCTCACCACCGGGACAGGGTCGTGAGACCCAGTACTTC
TRBD2	TRBV11-2	TRBJ2-5	NA	CASSYRPGLAGVRETQYF	TGTGCCAGCAGCTACCGCCCTGGACTAGCGGGAGTTCGTGAGACCCAGTACTTC
NA	TRBV28	TRBJ1-1	NA	CASSLPPGTEAFF	TGTGCCAGCAGTTTGCCCCCGGGTACTGAAGCTTTCTTT